The 7 T cell receptor beta chains given below trace back to one sample, sequenced in a study of immune cell composition in non-small cell lung cancer. The normal lung sample lay at least 3 cm, and maximally far, from the tumour. Libraries were prepared by immunoSEQ multiplex PCR; TCRdb keeps only in-frame clonotypes and omits some of them. The sample lists approximately 1,800 clones; around four fifths were seen once. The sample was non-adjacent lung tissue. The receptor source for this set is a human donor with non-small cell lung cancer.

This chain links TRBV2 with TRBJ1-2, with D unclear. The germline CDR1 and CDR2 sequences are SNHLY and FYNNEI. The CDR3 is 13 residues long. The V and J ends lost 6 bases and 0 bases respectively, with 8 bases between them. CDR3 amino acids: CASSGIPNYGYTF. DNA for the CDR3: TGTGCCAGCAGCGGGATACCTAACTATGGCTACACCTTC.

The V gene is TRBV7-9, the J gene TRBJ1-2, with TRBD1 identical over 7 bases. Losses at the gene ends were 2 bases for V and 4 bases for J; bases not matched to a gene: 1. The CDR3 length is 13 residues. Germline CDR1 reads SEHNR; CDR2 reads FQNEAQ (reference sequence). The CDR3 loop reads CASSLRQGYGYTF. The CDR3 DNA is TGTGCCAGCAGCTTACGACAGGGCTATGGCTACACCTTC.

J is TRBJ2-7 and V is TRBV4-1, with TRBD1 matching 8 bases. This CDR3 has 16 residues. Germline V gives CDR1 MGHRA, CDR2 YSYEKL. V dropped 2 bases and J dropped 1; count of bases not matched to a gene: 7. The CDR3, as DNA: TGCGCCAGCAGCCAACTAGACAGGGGTTATTCCTACGAGCAGTACTTC. This gives the protein CASSQLDRGYSYEQYF.

This sequence joins TRBV7-6 and TRBJ1-5; D call uncertain. Trimming removed 1 base from V and 3 bases from J, with 7 bases in between. Germline V gene data show CDR1 as SGHVS and CDR2 as FNYEAQ. The CDR3 extends over 14 amino acids. CDR3 region: CASSLGHINQPQHF. CDR3 DNA sequence: TGTGCCAGCAGCTTAGGGCACATCAATCAGCCCCAGCATTTT.

This chain connects TRBV5-6 to TRBJ2-7, with TRBD1 matching 7 bases. V shed 4 bases and J 7 bases; nucleotides not matched to a gene: 8. The CDR3 is 13 amino acids. Germline CDR1 SGHDT, CDR2 YYEEEE. CDR3 coding DNA: TGTGCCAGCAGCCCGACAGGGTCGAGGGAGCAGTACTTC. Translation: CASSPTGSREQYF.

This clone occurred a few times. The gene calls are TRBV10-1 and TRBJ1-5; a weak D match, TRBD1 (5 bases). V was clipped by 0 bases and J by 7 bases, with 10 bases between them. Germline V CDR1 and CDR2: WNHNN, SYGVQD (reference sequence). The CDR3 has 14 residues. The CDR3 bases are TGCGCCAGCAGTGAGTCGGGGCAAGGCCAGCCCCAGCATTTT. It specifies CASSESGQGQPQHF.

For the CDR3, the DNA is TGTGCCAGCAGCCTGGGCCTAGCGGCAAACACCGGGGAGCTGTTTTTT. Encoded protein: CASSLGLAANTGELFF. The V gene is TRBV11-2, the J gene TRBJ2-2, with 7 nucleotides matching TRBD2. The CDR3 loop spans 16 amino acids. Germline CDR1 is SGHAT and CDR2 is FQNNGV. The junction had 8 bases not matched to a gene; V was cut back by 5 bases and J by 2 bases.